The clone carrying this TCR beta chain was picked up a small number of times. The sample is drawn from a study of human T cells and chemical hapten exposure. Per the germline V gene, CDR1 is LGHNA and CDR2 is YSLEER. V was pared by 1 base and J by 1 base, with 7 bases between. This CDR3 is built from 15 residues. The sample's time point: patch test 1, 2 weeks after DPC sensitization. The treatment denotes: therapeutic diphenylcyclopropenone sensitization with weekly scalp DPC. From the RACE reads, TCRdb called clonotypes with MiXCR, one entry per CDR3 protein. The top ten hold roughly 7.9% of the sample, which has 340,000 or so distinct CDR3 sequences, approximately 6.9% seen once.

Sequenced here: whole blood, sampled in connection with sensitization to the hapten diphenylcyclopropenone (DPC). The V and J genes are TRBV4-3 and TRBJ2-2, with D possibly being TRBD1 (5 bases). The receptor's source is a woman aged 18-30 years with alopecia areata. Some clones in this sample may be carry-over from other donors' samples. The CDR3 DNA reads TGCGCCAGCAGCCAAGTTGACAGGAACACCGGGGAGCTGTTTTTT. It yields the protein CASSQVDRNTGELFF.